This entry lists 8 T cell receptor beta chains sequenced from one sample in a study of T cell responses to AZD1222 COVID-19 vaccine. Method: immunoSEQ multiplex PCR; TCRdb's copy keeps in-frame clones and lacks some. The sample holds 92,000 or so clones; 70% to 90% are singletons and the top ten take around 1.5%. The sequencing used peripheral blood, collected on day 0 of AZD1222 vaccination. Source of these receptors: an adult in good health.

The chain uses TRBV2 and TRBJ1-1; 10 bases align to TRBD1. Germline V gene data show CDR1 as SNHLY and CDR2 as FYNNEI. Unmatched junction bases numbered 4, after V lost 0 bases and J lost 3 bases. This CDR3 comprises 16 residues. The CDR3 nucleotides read TGTGCCAGCAGTGAAGCGGGGGACAGGGGCGACACTGAAGCTTTCTTT. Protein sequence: CASSEAGDRGDTEAFF.

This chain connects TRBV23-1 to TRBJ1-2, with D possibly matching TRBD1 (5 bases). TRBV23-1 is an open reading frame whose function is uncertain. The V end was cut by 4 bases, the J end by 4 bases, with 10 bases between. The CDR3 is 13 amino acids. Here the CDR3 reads CASSPQGRYGYTF. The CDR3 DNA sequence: TGCGCCAGCAGTCCCCAGGGCCGCTATGGCTACACCTTC.

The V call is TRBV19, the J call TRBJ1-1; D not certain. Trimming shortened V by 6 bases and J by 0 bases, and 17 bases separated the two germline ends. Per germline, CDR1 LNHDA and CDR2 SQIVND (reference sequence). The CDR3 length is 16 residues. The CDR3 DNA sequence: TGTGCCAGTAGGGAGGCCCCTCGGGCCGTGAACACTGAAGCTTTCTTT. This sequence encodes CASREAPRAVNTEAFF.

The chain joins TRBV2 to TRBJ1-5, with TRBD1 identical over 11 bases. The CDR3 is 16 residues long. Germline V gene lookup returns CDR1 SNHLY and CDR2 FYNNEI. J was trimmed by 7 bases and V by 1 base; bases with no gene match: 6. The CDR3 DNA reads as TGTGCCAGCAGTGAAGTACGGACAGGGGGCCAACAGCCCCAGCATTTT. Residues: CASSEVRTGGQQPQHF.

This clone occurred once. CDR3 bases: TGTGCCAGCAGTACTGCGGTCAGGGAAGCACCCCTCCACTTT. It yields the protein CASSTAVREAPLHF. J is TRBJ1-6 and V is TRBV6-5; D possibly corresponds to TRBD1 (5 bases). Germline V CDR1 and CDR2: MNHEY, SVGAGI. CDR3 length: 14 amino acids. Trimming took 5 bases from V and 11 from J, leaving 16 bases between them.

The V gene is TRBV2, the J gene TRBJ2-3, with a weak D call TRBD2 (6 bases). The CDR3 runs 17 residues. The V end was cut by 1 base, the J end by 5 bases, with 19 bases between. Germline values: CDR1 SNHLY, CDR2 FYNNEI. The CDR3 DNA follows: TGTGCCAGCAGTGAAGGGCATAGCGGCACCGGATTAGATACGCAGTATTTT. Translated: CASSEGHSGTGLDTQYF.

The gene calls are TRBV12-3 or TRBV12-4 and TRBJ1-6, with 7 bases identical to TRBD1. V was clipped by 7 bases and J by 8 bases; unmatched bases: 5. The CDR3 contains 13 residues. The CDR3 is CASTSQGHSPLHF. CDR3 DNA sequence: TGTGCCAGCACCTCACAGGGGCATTCACCCCTCCACTTT.

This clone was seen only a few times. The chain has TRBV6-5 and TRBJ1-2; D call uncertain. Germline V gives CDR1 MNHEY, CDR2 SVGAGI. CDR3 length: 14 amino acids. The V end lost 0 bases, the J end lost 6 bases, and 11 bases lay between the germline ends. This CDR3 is CASSYSILRDGYTF. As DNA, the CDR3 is TGTGCCAGCAGTTACTCGATCCTGAGGGATGGCTACACCTTC.